The 18 T cell receptor beta chains below come from one sample, sequenced in a study of blood T cell repertoires in COVID-19. This table comes from immunoSEQ multiplex PCR, and its TCRdb copy is limited to in-frame clones, with some not included. The repertoire includes 260,000 or so clones, roughly 82% of them detected once, and over 3.5% sits in the top ten. The specimen sequenced was peripheral blood. These receptors came from a woman in her seventies with acute or convalescent COVID-19.

The rearrangement joins TRBV5-6 to TRBJ1-6, with D unresolved. CDR3 length: 14 residues. V lost 4 bases and J lost 6, with 11 bases in between. Looked up from germline, CDR1 is SGHDT and CDR2 is YYEEEE. The CDR3 DNA is TGTGCCAGCAGCCAGCGGGAACTTAATTCACCCCTCCACTTT. This translates into CASSQRELNSPLHF. Full variable domain (outside the CDR3, taken from reference TRBV5-6 and TRBJ1-6): DAGVTQSPTHLIKTRGQQVTLRCSPKSGHDTVSWYQQALGQGPQFIFQYYEEEERQRGNFPDRFSGHQFPNYSSELNVNALLLGDSALYLCASSQRELNSPLHFGNGTRLTVT.

The chain joins TRBV2 to TRBJ1-5; D possibly corresponds to TRBD1 (5 bases). CDR1 SNHLY and CDR2 FYNNEI come from the germline V gene. The CDR3 has 15 residues. V lost 6 bases, J lost 7 bases, and 19 bases lay in between. The CDR3 nucleotides read TGTGCCAGCAGGCCCCTGGGGGGGGAGGGCCAGCCCCAGCATTTT. Translation: CASRPLGGEGQPQHF.

The V gene is TRBV27, the J gene TRBJ1-5; D may be TRBD1 (6 bases). The CDR3 sequence is 14 residues long. The ends were cut back, 4 bases at V and 6 bases at J, with 13 bases in the middle. Germline assignment: CDR1 MNHEY and CDR2 SMNVEV (reference sequence). The CDR3 DNA sequence: TGTGCCAGCAGTTCGCCAGGGGCGGGTCAGCCCCAGCATTTT. As protein: CASSSPGAGQPQHF.

The chain has TRBV2 and TRBJ1-4; D is uncertain. Germline assignment: CDR1 SNHLY and CDR2 FYNNEI. The CDR3 is 15 amino acids. Trimming took off 7 bases at V and 0 bases at J, with 12 bases between the two ends. The CDR3 DNA is TGTGCCAGCAATCAGTTCCCTGCAACTAATGAAAAACTGTTTTTT. Residues: CASNQFPATNEKLFF. The full variable domain, its missing parts supplied by reference TRBV2 and TRBJ1-4, is EPEVTQTPSHQVTQMGQEVILRCVPISNHLYFYWYRQILGQKVEFLVSFYNNEISEKSEIFDDQFSVERPDGSNFTLKIRSTKLEDSAMYFCASNQFPATNEKLFFGSGTQLSVL.

This sequence joins TRBV5-8 and TRBJ2-7; the match to TRBD1 covers 8 bases. This CDR3 has 14 amino acids. Per germline, CDR1 SGHTS and CDR2 YDEGEE. With V trimmed by 0 bases and J by 4 bases, 3 bases remained unmatched. The CDR3 is CASSLGQGLYEQYF. The CDR3 region has the DNA TGTGCCAGCAGCTTGGGACAGGGGCTATACGAGCAGTACTTC. Drawing the rest from reference TRBV5-8 and TRBJ2-7, the complete variable domain is EAGVTQSPTHLIKTRGQQATLRCSPISGHTSVYWYQQALGLGLQFLLWYDEGEERNRGNFPPRFSGRQFPNYSSELNVNALELEDSALYLCASSLGQGLYEQYFGPGTRLTVT.

As DNA, the CDR3 is TGTGCCAGCGGGACAAACTATCAGCCCCAGCATTTT. Translation gives CASGTNYQPQHF. The gene calls are TRBV27 and TRBJ1-5, with D perhaps matching TRBD1 (6 bases). The CDR3 totals 12 residues. Trimming left V 8 bases short and J 5 bases short, with 10 bases between. Per germline, CDR1 MNHEY and CDR2 SMNVEV (reference sequence).

This clone was seen only a few times. The chain has TRBV6-4 and TRBJ1-2; TRBD1 matches 7 bases. The CDR3 runs to 15 residues. Per germline, CDR1 MRHNA and CDR2 SNTAGT. V was pared by 6 bases and J by 7 bases, with 14 bases of the junction left unmatched. The CDR3 DNA reads as TGTGCCAGCAGCCAGGGAGACAGGGCGAAGGGTGGCTACACCTTC. This encodes CASSQGDRAKGGYTF.

In its sample, this clone was seen a few times. V is TRBV24-1 and J is TRBJ2-3, with TRBD1 identical over 9 bases. The CDR3 loop spans 13 amino acids. CDR1 and CDR2 from the germline V gene are KGHDR and SFDVKD. The V segment lost 6 bases and the J segment 4 bases; nucleotides outside the gene matches: 1. The CDR3 protein is CATSTGGPDTQYF. The DNA of the CDR3 is TGTGCCACCAGTACAGGGGGCCCAGATACGCAGTATTTT.

This chain connects TRBV5-1 to TRBJ1-2, with D tentatively TRBD1 (6 bases). CDR1 and CDR2 (germline): SGHRS, YFSETQ. Trimming left V 1 base short and J 2 bases short, with 15 bases between. The CDR3 consists of 16 residues. The DNA for the CDR3 is TGCGCCAGCAGCTTGAGTGTAGGGCAGGGGAACTATGGCTACACCTTC. Encoded protein: CASSLSVGQGNYGYTF.

This clone was observed a handful of times. J is TRBJ1-1 and V is TRBV7-2; 12 bases map to TRBD1. V shed 3 bases, J shed 7 bases, and the junction held 3 bases outside the gene matches. This CDR3 has 14 amino acids. Looked up from germline, CDR1 is SGHTA and CDR2 is FQGNSA. The CDR3 bases are TGTGCCAGCAGCTTCGGGACAGGGGGCGTTGAAGCTTTCTTT. Its protein product is CASSFGTGGVEAFF. The full variable domain, in which reference TRBV7-2 and TRBJ1-1 provide the parts outside the CDR3, is GAGVSQSPSNKVTEKGKDVELRCDPISGHTALYWYRQSLGQGLEFLIYFQGNSAPDKSGLPSDRFSAERTGGSVSTLTIQRTQQEDSAVYLCASSFGTGGVEAFFGQGTRLTVV.

The chain joins TRBV18 to TRBJ1-2; D might be TRBD1 (5 bases). Germline-derived CDR1 and CDR2 are KGHSH and LQKENI. The V end was cut by 4 bases, the J end by 7 bases, with 13 bases between. This CDR3 has 13 residues. In DNA form, the CDR3 reads TGTGCCAGCTCACAGGGGATGGTCCTTGGCTACACCTTC. Protein: CASSQGMVLGYTF.

The chain joins TRBV5-4 to TRBJ2-5, with 9 bases aligning to TRBD2. Per germline, CDR1 SGHNT and CDR2 YYREEE (reference sequence). The J segment lost 4 bases and the V segment lost 1 base, leaving 8 bases of the junction unmatched. The CDR3 runs to 16 residues. In DNA form, the CDR3 reads TGTGCCAGCAGCTTGTATCTGCGGGGGGGCCGAGAGACCCAGTACTTC. This gives the protein CASSLYLRGGRETQYF.

This clone was found a few times. This chain joins TRBV2 and TRBJ1-4; perhaps TRBD1 as D (5 bases). The CDR3 is 13 amino acids. V shed 10 bases and J shed 0 bases, with 9 bases lying between them. Germline CDR1 SNHLY, CDR2 FYNNEI. As DNA, the CDR3 is TGTGCCACCCAGGGAACAACTAATGAAAAACTGTTTTTT. This encodes CATQGTTNEKLFF.

The chain carries TRBV5-1 and TRBJ2-4, with 7 bases that match TRBD1. Germline V CDR1 and CDR2: SGHRS, YFSETQ. The CDR3 sequence is 14 residues long. Losses at the gene ends were 7 bases for V and 5 bases for J; bases not matched to a gene: 9. The CDR3 bases are TGCGCCAGCGCCTTTACAGGGGTCGAAAACATTCAGTACTTC. It yields the protein CASAFTGVENIQYF.

The table lists this clone with many counts. Here the CDR3 DNA reads TGTGCCAGCAGCGCCCCAGCCCGGGGGCAGCCCCAGCATTTT. Its translation is CASSAPARGQPQHF. The V and J genes are TRBV28 and TRBJ1-5, with D possibly TRBD1 on 5 matching bases. Germline lookup yields CDR1 MDHEN and CDR2 SYDVKM. This CDR3 comprises 14 residues. Trimming removed 6 bases at V and 7 bases at J, with 16 bases between. Using reference TRBV28 and TRBJ1-5 for the parts outside the CDR3, the full variable domain is DVKVTQSSRYLVKRTGEKVFLECVQDMDHENMFWYRQDPGLGLRLIYFSYDVKMKEKGDIPEGYSVSREKKERFSLILESASTNQTSMYLCASSAPARGQPQHFGDGTRLSIL.

This clone appeared a single time. V is TRBV12-3 or TRBV12-4 and J is TRBJ2-2; D is perhaps TRBD1 (5 bases). The length of the CDR3 is 12 residues. V shed 5 bases and J shed 5 bases, with 6 bases lying between them. The CDR3 DNA sequence: TGTGCCAGCAGTCCAGGGACCGGGGAGCTGTTTTTT. Encoded protein: CASSPGTGELFF.

The rearrangement uses TRBV2 and TRBJ2-1; TRBD1 might be the D (6 bases). CDR3 length: 16 residues. V dropped 7 bases and J dropped 0 bases, with 16 bases sitting between them. From germline, CDR1 is SNHLY and CDR2 FYNNEI. CDR3 sequence reads: CASNPLGQSSYNEQFF. The DNA of the CDR3 is TGTGCCAGCAATCCCCTAGGACAGAGCTCCTACAATGAGCAGTTCTTC.

The chain carries TRBV7-2 and TRBJ1-1; 10 bases are shared with TRBD1. V dropped 3 bases and J dropped 8; count of bases not matched to a gene: 3. CDR3 length equals 13 residues. Germline CDR1 reads SGHTA; CDR2 reads FQGNSA. DNA for the CDR3: TGTGCCAGCAGCTTGGACAGGGGGAGGGAAGCTTTCTTT. As protein: CASSLDRGREAFF.